This passage covers 23 T cell receptor beta chains from one sample sequenced in a study of T cells in Graves' hyperthyroidism and ophthalmopathy. Using RNA transcripts as the source, TCR beta CDR3 regions were amplified. With the HTBI primer set, the TCR CDR3 went through a first round of RT-PCR. TCRdb redid the calling of the multiplex PCR reads with MiXCR, one entry per CDR3 protein. The sample records under 400,000 distinct CDR3 sequences, 16% being singletons. The sample was blood. These receptors were obtained from a young man with Graves' hyperthyroidism.

This clonotype was recorded at least ten times. The J gene is TRBJ2-7, the V gene TRBV30, with TRBD2 identical over 9 bases. The CDR3 contains 13 residues. Germline values: CDR1 GTSNPN, CDR2 SVGIG (reference sequence). The trim removed 0 bases at V and 3 bases at J, leaving 0 bases unmatched. CDR3 sequence (DNA): TGTGCCTGGAGTGTACTAGCGGGCTACGAGCAGTACTTC. Encoded protein: CAWSVLAGYEQYF.

This clonotype was found many times. This chain joins TRBV7-2 and TRBJ2-3; either TRBD1 or TRBD2 may fit D (5 bases each). Deletions cut 1 base from V and 7 bases from J, with 15 bases between. The CDR3 totals 15 residues. Germline CDR1 reads SGHTA; CDR2 reads FQGNSA. In nucleotides, the CDR3 is TGTGCCAGCAGCTTAGAGGGTGGGACGCTTCATACGCAGTATTTT. Translating it yields CASSLEGGTLHTQYF.

V gene TRBV20-1 combines with J gene TRBJ2-1, with 8 bases that match TRBD2. With 3 bases clipped from V and 7 bases from J, the junction kept 11 bases outside the gene matches. This CDR3 spans 15 amino acids. The germline gives CDR1 DFQATT, CDR2 SNEGSKA (reference sequence). CDR3 in DNA: TGCAGTGCTAGTAGGGGACTAGTAGAGAAGAATGAGCAGTTCTTC. It yields the protein CSASRGLVEKNEQFF.

This clonotype was observed a few times. This rearrangement joins TRBV7-9 to TRBJ2-1; the D call may be TRBD1 or TRBD2 (5 bases each). Germline V gene lookup returns CDR1 SEHNR and CDR2 FQNEAQ (reference sequence). V lost 2 bases to trimming and J lost 7 bases, with 12 bases between them. The CDR3 covers 14 residues. CDR3 in amino acids: CASSLLGTGNEQFF. The CDR3 DNA reads TGTGCCAGCAGCTTATTAGGGACGGGGAATGAGCAGTTCTTC.

Only a few counts were recorded for this clonotype. This may be a read error: a much more frequent sequence differs by one nucleotide. Because the CDR3 is missing its conserved closing phenylalanine or tryptophan, this is likely a read error. The genes are TRBV30 and TRBJ2-1; TRBD2 agrees at 8 bases. Germline CDR1 is GTSNPN and CDR2 is SVGIG (reference sequence). The CDR3 runs 15 residues. V lost 4 bases, J lost 0 bases, and 5 bases stayed unmatched. The CDR3 region has the DNA TGTGCCTGGATGTCGGGGGGGAGCTCCTACAATGAGCAGTTCCTC. This gives the protein CAWMSGGSSYNEQFL.

Comment on this clonotype: A much larger clonotype is one base distant, so this may be a read error. The rearrangement joins TRBV30 to TRBJ2-7; 8 positions match TRBD2. This CDR3 contains 13 residues. Germline-derived CDR1 and CDR2 are GTSNPN and SVGIG (reference sequence). With 2 bases clipped from V and 0 bases from J, the junction kept 0 bases outside the gene matches. This chain's CDR3 is CAWSSGSSYEQYV. The CDR3 coding sequence is TGTGCCTGGAGTAGCGGGAGCTCCTACGAGCAGTACGTC.

In this sample, this clonotype turned up many times. The chain combines TRBV5-1 with TRBJ2-5, with a weak D call TRBD1 (8 bases). This CDR3 is 14 amino acids long. V lost 1 base and J lost 4, with 11 bases in between. The V gene's germline CDR1 is SGHRS and CDR2 YFSETQ. The CDR3 is CASSLTGGGETQYF. CDR3 nucleotide sequence: TGCGCCAGCAGCTTGACAGGGGGGGGAGAGACCCAGTACTTC. Full variable domain (remainder filled in from reference TRBV5-1 and TRBJ2-5): KAGVTQTPRYLIKTRGQQVTLSCSPISGHRSVSWYQQTPGQGLQFLFEYFSETQRNKGNFPGRFSGRQFSNSRSEMNVSTLELGDSALYLCASSLTGGGETQYFGPGTRLLVL.

This rearrangement joins TRBV14 to TRBJ2-3, with D perhaps matching TRBD2 (6 bases). Trimming shortened V by 3 bases and J by 1 base, and 14 bases separated the two germline ends. Germline CDR1 and CDR2: SGHDN and FVKESK. The CDR3 contains 16 residues. In DNA form, the CDR3 reads TGTGCCAGCAGCCAGACCCTGGGGGGACGCACAGATACGCAGTATTTT. This encodes CASSQTLGGRTDTQYF.

This chain connects TRBV30 to TRBJ2-7; perhaps TRBD2 as D (6 bases). V lost 3 bases and J lost 2, with 17 bases in between. Germline loops: CDR1 GTSNPN, CDR2 SVGIG (reference sequence). The CDR3 covers 15 residues. In DNA form, the CDR3 reads TGTGCCTGGAGGCCGGGGAGGTTATTAACCTACGAGCAGTACTTC. This encodes CAWRPGRLLTYEQYF.

This clonotype has only a few counts. J is TRBJ2-5 and V is TRBV20-1; no definite D call. This CDR3 region has 15 residues. Trimming stripped 0 bases from V and 5 bases from J, with 16 bases between. CDR1 is DFQATT and CDR2 is SNEGSKA in the germline V gene (reference sequence). The CDR3 sequence: CSARDASEPSETQYF. CDR3 bases: TGCAGTGCTAGAGATGCCAGCGAACCCTCTGAGACCCAGTACTTC.

This clonotype was picked up many times. The chain employs TRBV7-9 and TRBJ2-1; D is perhaps TRBD1 or TRBD2 (5 bases each). The V end was cut by 6 bases, the J end by 4 bases, with 10 bases between. CDR1 SEHNR and CDR2 FQNEAQ come from the germline V gene (reference sequence). This CDR3 has 13 amino acids. The CDR3 sequence: CASRAEGYNEQFF. The CDR3 DNA follows: TGTGCCAGCAGAGCAGAGGGGTACAATGAGCAGTTCTTC. The complete variable domain, with remaining parts taken from reference TRBV7-9 and TRBJ2-1, reads DTGVSQNPRHKITKRGQNVTFRCDPISEHNRLYWYRQTLGQGPEFLTYFQNEAQLEKSRLLSDRFSAERPKGSFSTLEIQRTEQGDSAMYLCASRAEGYNEQFFGPGTRLTVL.

V and J are TRBV12-3 or TRBV12-4 and TRBJ1-5; no clear D. Deletions cut 1 base from V and 5 bases from J, with 9 bases between. The CDR3 length is 14 residues. DNA of the CDR3: TGTGCCAGCAGTTTAGTAGGTCACGATCAGCCCCAGCATTTT. Its protein is CASSLVGHDQPQHF.

The sample holds many counts of this clonotype. The chain links TRBV20-1 to TRBJ2-3; weak D call: TRBD2 (5 bases). Trimming stripped 6 bases from V and 0 bases from J, with 16 bases between. In germline, CDR1 is DFQATT, CDR2 SNEGSKA (reference sequence). The CDR3 is made up of 15 amino acids. CDR3 nucleotide sequence: TGCAGTGCGAACCGGGGAGCCCGTAGCACAGATACGCAGTATTTT. Translation: CSANRGARSTDTQYF.

In this sample, this clonotype turned up many times. J is TRBJ1-2 and V is TRBV6-2 or TRBV6-3, with D possibly TRBD1 on 5 matching bases. This CDR3 is 14 amino acids long. Germline V gives CDR1 MNHEY, CDR2 SVGEGT. V lost 5 bases and J lost 0, with 10 bases in between. CDR3 sequence (DNA): TGTGCCAGCAGTGGCAGGGCAGCTAACTATGGCTACACCTTC. Translating it yields CASSGRAANYGYTF.

Ten or more counts support this clonotype. The chain links TRBV12-3 or TRBV12-4 to TRBJ2-1; D may be TRBD2 (5 bases). This CDR3 region has 13 residues. Between the trimmed V and J ends, which lost 6 bases and 4 bases, there was a span of 10 bases. This CDR3 reads CASSGILYNEQFF. CDR3 in DNA: TGTGCCAGCAGCGGGATCCTGTACAATGAGCAGTTCTTC.

This clonotype has at least ten counts. The chain couples TRBV3-1 to TRBJ2-7; D might be TRBD2 (6 bases). Germline V CDR1 and CDR2: LGHDT, YNNKEL (reference sequence). Trimming pared 1 base from V and 6 bases from J, leaving 16 bases between. The CDR3 extends over 15 amino acids. The CDR3: CASSQAPWRGGEQYF. Written as DNA, the CDR3 is TGTGCCAGCAGCCAAGCTCCCTGGCGGGGTGGCGAGCAGTACTTC.

V gene TRBV28 combines with J gene TRBJ1-1; D ambiguous. V was cut by 0 bases and J by 6 bases, with 5 bases left in between. This CDR3 is 12 amino acids long. CDR1 MDHEN and CDR2 SYDVKM come from the germline V gene. DNA of the CDR3: TGTGCCAGCAGTTTATGGCGTTCTGAAGCTTTCTTT. Protein: CASSLWRSEAFF.

In its sample, this clonotype was seen many times. The chain employs TRBV12-3 or TRBV12-4 and TRBJ2-2; tentatively, D is TRBD2 (5 bases). The CDR3 length is 16 residues. V lost 3 bases, J lost 4 bases, and 15 bases lay in between. CDR3 sequence (DNA): TGTGCCAGCAGTTTCGGCGGGCCCCAACCCACCGGGGAGCTGTTTTTT. Its protein is CASSFGGPQPTGELFF.

The chain uses TRBV30 and TRBJ2-1, with D uncertain. CDR3 size: 13 residues. Germline CDR1 and CDR2: GTSNPN and SVGIG (reference sequence). Trimming removed 0 bases at V and 5 bases at J, with 8 bases between. CDR3 in DNA: TGTGCCTGGAGTGTTAACGCCGACAATGAGCAGTTCTTC. Amino acids: CAWSVNADNEQFF.

This clonotype was picked up many times. The chain uses TRBV3-1 and TRBJ2-2; D not resolved. The CDR3 is 13 residues long. CDR1 is LGHDT and CDR2 is YNNKEL in the germline V gene (reference sequence). V shed 2 bases and J shed 2 bases, with 3 bases lying between them. The CDR3 sequence is CASSQHNTGELFF. DNA for the CDR3: TGTGCCAGCAGCCAACATAACACCGGGGAGCTGTTTTTT.

As concerns this clonotype: A much larger clone sits a single nucleotide away, making a read error possible. The V and J genes are TRBV6-1 and TRBJ1-1; tentative D call: TRBD1 (5 bases). The V and J ends lost 6 bases and 3 bases respectively, with 14 bases between them. The CDR3 runs to 14 residues. The germline V gene encodes CDR1 MNHNS and CDR2 SASEGT. In nucleotides, the CDR3 is TGTGCCAGCAGGCAATCGGGGGGGGACACTGAAGCTTTCTTT. Amino acids: CASRQSGGDTEAFF.

This clonotype was seen at least ten times. The chain uses TRBV12-3 or TRBV12-4 and TRBJ1-1; no firm D call. The CDR3 extends over 14 amino acids. V lost 0 bases to trimming and J lost 4 bases, with 9 bases between them. The CDR3 protein is CASSLAALGTEAFF. CDR3 coding DNA: TGTGCCAGCAGTTTAGCTGCGCTGGGCACTGAAGCTTTCTTT.

This clonotype was detected a few times. The genes are TRBV7-9 and TRBJ2-5, with a tentative D call TRBD2 (7 bases). The CDR3 has 13 amino acids. Trimming took 5 bases from V and 5 from J, leaving 12 bases between them. Looked up from germline, CDR1 is SEHNR and CDR2 is FQNEAQ (reference sequence). CDR3 sequence: CASSPAGAETQYF. Here the CDR3 DNA reads TGTGCCAGCAGCCCTGCGGGGGCGGAGACCCAGTACTTC.